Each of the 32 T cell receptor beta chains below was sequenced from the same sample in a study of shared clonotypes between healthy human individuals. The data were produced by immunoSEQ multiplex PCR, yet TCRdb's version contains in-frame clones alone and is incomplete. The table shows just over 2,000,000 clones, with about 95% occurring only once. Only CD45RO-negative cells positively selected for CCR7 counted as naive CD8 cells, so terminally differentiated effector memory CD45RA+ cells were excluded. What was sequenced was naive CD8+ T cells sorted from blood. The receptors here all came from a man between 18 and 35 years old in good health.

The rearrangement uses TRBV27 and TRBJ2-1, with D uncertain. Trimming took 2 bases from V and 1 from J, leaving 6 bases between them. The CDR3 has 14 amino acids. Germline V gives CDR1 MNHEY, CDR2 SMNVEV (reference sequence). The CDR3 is CASSLVLSYNEQFF. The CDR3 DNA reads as TGTGCCAGCAGTTTAGTGCTTTCCTACAATGAGCAGTTCTTC.

The CDR3 nucleotides read TGTGCCAGCAGCTACGGGGTAGGCTACGAGCAGTACTTC. Translation: CASSYGVGYEQYF. V usage is TRBV28 and J usage is TRBJ2-7, with D perhaps TRBD2 (5 bases). The CDR3 is 13 residues long. V lost 6 bases and J lost 3, with 12 bases in between. CDR1 and CDR2 (germline): MDHEN, SYDVKM.

The CDR3 nucleotides read TGTGCCAGCATGGGGGAACTAGCGGGGGCCTACAATGAGCAGTTCTTC. Its translation is CASMGELAGAYNEQFF. This chain links TRBV2 with TRBJ2-1; 11 nucleotides line up with TRBD2. The germline gives CDR1 SNHLY, CDR2 FYNNEI. The CDR3 extends over 16 amino acids. V trimming: 7 bases; J trimming: 2 bases; junction bases outside the gene matches: 7.

As DNA, the CDR3 is TGTGCCAGCAGCTTGGATGGTTGGTGGGGGAACACTGAAGCTTTCTTT. This sequence encodes CASSLDGWWGNTEAFF. The V and J genes are TRBV5-4 and TRBJ1-1, with D unclear. V was cut by 0 bases and J by 1 base, with 13 bases left in between. Per the germline V gene, CDR1 is SGHNT and CDR2 is YYREEE (reference sequence). CDR3 length equals 16 residues. The full variable domain, rest sourced from reference TRBV5-4 and TRBJ1-1, is ETGVTQSPTHLIKTRGQQVTLRCSSQSGHNTVSWYQQALGQGPQFIFQYYREEENGRGNFPPRFSGLQFPNYSSELNVNALELDDSALYLCASSLDGWWGNTEAFFGQGTRLTVV.

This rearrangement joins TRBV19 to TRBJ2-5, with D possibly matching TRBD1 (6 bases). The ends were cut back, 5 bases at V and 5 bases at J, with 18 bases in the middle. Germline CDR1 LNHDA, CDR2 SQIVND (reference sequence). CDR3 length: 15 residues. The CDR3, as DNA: TGTGCCAGTAGTGCAGAACAGGGTTGGCGGGAGACCCAGTACTTC. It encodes CASSAEQGWRETQYF.

CDR3 nucleotides: TGTGCCAGCAGTTACACAGGGATGACCGGGGAGCTGTTTTTT. Protein sequence: CASSYTGMTGELFF. The V call is TRBV6-6, the J call TRBJ2-2; TRBD1 is a possible D gene (6 bases). V lost 2 bases and J lost 5, with 9 bases in between. Germline V gives CDR1 MNHNY, CDR2 SVGAGI (reference sequence). The CDR3 is 14 residues long.

CDR3 bases: TGTGCCAGCAGTACCCCTAGCGAGCTCTCCTACAATGAGCAGTTCTTC. Translating gives CASSTPSELSYNEQFF. The gene calls are TRBV28 and TRBJ2-1; a weak D match, TRBD2 (6 bases). The CDR3 spans 16 residues. Germline V gene data show CDR1 as MDHEN and CDR2 as SYDVKM. V lost 5 bases and J lost 0, with 14 bases in between.

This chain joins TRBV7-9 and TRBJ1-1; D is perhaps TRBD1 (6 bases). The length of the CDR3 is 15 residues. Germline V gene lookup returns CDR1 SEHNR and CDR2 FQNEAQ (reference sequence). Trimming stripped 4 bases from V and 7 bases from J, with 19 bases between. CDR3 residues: CASSSYRGTRNEAFF. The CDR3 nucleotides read TGTGCCAGCAGCTCCTATAGGGGGACAAGGAATGAAGCTTTCTTT.

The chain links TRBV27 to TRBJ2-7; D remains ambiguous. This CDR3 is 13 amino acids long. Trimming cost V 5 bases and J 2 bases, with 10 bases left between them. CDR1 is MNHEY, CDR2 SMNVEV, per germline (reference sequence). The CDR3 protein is CASSPMGTYEQYF. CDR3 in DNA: TGTGCCAGCAGTCCCATGGGGACCTACGAGCAGTACTTC.

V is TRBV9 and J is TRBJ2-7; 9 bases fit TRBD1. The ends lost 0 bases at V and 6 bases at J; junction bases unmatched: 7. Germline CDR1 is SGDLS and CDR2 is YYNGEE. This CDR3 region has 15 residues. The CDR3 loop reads CASSVEGQGASEQYF. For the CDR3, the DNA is TGTGCCAGCAGCGTAGAGGGACAGGGTGCCTCCGAGCAGTACTTC.

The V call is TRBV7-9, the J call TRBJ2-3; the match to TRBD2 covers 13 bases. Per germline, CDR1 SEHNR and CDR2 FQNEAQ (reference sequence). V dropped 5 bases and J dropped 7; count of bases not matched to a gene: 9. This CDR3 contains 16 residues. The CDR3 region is CASSGTSGRAPYTQYF. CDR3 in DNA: TGTGCCAGCAGCGGTACTAGCGGGAGGGCCCCATATACGCAGTATTTT.

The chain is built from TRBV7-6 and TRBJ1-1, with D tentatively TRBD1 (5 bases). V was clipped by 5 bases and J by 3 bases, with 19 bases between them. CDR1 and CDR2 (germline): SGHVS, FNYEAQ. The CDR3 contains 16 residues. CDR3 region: CASSRGTAGGDTEAFF. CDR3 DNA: TGTGCCAGCAGCAGAGGGACGGCTGGGGGAGACACTGAAGCTTTCTTT.

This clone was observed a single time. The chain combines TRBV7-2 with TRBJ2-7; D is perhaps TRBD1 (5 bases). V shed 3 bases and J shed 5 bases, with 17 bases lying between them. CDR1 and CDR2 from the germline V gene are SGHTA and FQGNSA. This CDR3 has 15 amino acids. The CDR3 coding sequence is TGTGCCAGCAGCTTCTCTGACCGCCAGGGTCACGAGCAGTACTTC. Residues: CASSFSDRQGHEQYF. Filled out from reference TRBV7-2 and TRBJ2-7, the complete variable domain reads GAGVSQSPSNKVTEKGKDVELRCDPISGHTALYWYRQSLGQGLEFLIYFQGNSAPDKSGLPSDRFSAERTGGSVSTLTIQRTQQEDSAVYLCASSFSDRQGHEQYFGPGTRLTVT.

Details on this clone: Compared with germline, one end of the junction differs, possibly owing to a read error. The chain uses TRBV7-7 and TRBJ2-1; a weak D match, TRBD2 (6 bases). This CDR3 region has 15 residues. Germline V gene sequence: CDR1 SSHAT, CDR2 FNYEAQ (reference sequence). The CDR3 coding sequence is TGTGCTAGCAGCTTAGCGGAGACCTCCTACAATGAGCAGTTCTTC. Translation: CASSLAETSYNEQFF.

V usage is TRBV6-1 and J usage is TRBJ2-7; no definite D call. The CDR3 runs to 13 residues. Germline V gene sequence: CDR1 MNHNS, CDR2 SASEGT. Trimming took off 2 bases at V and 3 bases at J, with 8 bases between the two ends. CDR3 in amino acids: CASSESVVYEQYF. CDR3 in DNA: TGTGCCAGCAGTGAATCGGTCGTCTACGAGCAGTACTTC.

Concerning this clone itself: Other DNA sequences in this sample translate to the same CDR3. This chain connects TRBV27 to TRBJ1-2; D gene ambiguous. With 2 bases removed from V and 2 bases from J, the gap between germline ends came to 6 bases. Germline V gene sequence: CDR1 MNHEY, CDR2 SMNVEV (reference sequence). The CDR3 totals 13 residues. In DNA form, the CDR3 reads TGTGCCAGCAGTTTAGGCGGGAACTATGGCTACACCTTC. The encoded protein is CASSLGGNYGYTF.

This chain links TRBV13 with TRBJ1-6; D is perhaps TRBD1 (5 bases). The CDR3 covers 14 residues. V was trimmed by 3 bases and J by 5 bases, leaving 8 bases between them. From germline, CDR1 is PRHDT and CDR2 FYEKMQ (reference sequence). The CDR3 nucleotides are TGTGCCAGCAGCTTTCAGGGAGATAATTCACCCCTCCACTTT. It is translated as CASSFQGDNSPLHF.

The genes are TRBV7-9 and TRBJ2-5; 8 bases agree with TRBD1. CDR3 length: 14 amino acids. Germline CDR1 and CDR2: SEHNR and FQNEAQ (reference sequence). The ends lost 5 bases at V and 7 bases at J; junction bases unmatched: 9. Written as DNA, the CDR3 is TGTGCCAGCAGCCCGCAGGGGGCTCTAGGGACCCAGTACTTC. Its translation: CASSPQGALGTQYF.

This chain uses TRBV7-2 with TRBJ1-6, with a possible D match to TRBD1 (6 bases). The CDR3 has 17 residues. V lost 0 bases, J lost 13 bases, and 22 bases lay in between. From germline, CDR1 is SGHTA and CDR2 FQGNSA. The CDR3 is CASSLADIRQARRPLHF. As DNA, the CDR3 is TGTGCCAGCAGCTTAGCGGATATCAGACAGGCCCGCCGGCCCCTCCACTTT.

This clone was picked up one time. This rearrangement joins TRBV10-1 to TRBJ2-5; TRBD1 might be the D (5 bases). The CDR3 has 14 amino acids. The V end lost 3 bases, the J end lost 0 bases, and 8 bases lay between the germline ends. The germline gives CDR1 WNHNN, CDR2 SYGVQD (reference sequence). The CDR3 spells CASSEKDNQETQYF. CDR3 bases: TGCGCCAGCAGTGAAAAGGACAACCAAGAGACCCAGTACTTC.

CDR3: CASSFKPTYEQYF. The CDR3 DNA sequence: TGCGCCAGCAGCTTCAAGCCAACCTACGAGCAGTACTTC. The chain carries TRBV5-1 and TRBJ2-7, with unresolved D. The V and J ends lost 2 bases and 2 bases respectively, with 8 bases between them. Germline lookup yields CDR1 SGHRS and CDR2 YFSETQ. This CDR3 region has 13 residues.

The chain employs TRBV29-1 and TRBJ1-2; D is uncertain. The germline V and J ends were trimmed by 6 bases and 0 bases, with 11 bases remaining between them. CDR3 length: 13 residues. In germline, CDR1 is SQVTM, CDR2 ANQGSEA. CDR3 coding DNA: TGCAGCGTGAGGACTGAAGCTAACTATGGCTACACCTTC. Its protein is CSVRTEANYGYTF.

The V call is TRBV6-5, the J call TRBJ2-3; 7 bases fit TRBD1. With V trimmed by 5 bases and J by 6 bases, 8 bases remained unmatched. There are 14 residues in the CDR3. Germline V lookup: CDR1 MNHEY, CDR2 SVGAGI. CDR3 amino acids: CASSPTGPRDTQYF. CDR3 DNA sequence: TGTGCCAGCAGTCCGACAGGGCCCAGGGATACGCAGTATTTT.

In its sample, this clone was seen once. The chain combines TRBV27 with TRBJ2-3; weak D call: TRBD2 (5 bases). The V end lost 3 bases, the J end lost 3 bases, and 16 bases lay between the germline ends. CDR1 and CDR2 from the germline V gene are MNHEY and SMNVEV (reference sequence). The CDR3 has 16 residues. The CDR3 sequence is CASSLRSGAATDTQYF. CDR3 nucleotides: TGTGCCAGCAGTTTGCGAAGCGGAGCCGCTACAGATACGCAGTATTTT.

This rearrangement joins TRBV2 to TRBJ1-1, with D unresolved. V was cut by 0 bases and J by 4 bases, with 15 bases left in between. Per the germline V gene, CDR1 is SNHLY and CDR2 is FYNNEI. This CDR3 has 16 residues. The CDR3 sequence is CASSEAFGEGSTEAFF. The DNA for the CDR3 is TGTGCCAGCAGTGAAGCTTTTGGGGAGGGAAGCACTGAAGCTTTCTTT.

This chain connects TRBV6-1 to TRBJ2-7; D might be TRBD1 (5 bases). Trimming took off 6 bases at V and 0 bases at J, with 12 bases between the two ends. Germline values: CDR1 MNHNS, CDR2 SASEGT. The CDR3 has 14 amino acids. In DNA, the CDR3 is TGTGCCAGCAGAGGTAGGCAGGGCTCCTACGAGCAGTACTTC. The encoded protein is CASRGRQGSYEQYF.

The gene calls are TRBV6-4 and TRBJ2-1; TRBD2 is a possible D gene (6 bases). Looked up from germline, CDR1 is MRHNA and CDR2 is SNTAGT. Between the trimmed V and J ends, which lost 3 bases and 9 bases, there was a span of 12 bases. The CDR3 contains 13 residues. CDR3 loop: CASSELAASEQFF. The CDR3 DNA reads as TGTGCCAGCAGTGAATTAGCGGCTAGTGAGCAGTTCTTC.

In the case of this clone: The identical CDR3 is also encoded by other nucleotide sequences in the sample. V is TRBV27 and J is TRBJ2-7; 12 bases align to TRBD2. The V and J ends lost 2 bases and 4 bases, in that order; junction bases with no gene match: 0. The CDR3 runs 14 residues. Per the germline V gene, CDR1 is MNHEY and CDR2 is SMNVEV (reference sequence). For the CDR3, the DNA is TGTGCCAGCAGTTTAACTAGCGGGAGGTACGAGCAGTACTTC. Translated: CASSLTSGRYEQYF.

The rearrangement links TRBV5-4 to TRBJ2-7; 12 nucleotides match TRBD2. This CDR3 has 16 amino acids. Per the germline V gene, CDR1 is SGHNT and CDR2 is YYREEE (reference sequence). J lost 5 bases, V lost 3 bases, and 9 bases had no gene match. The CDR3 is CASSSFASGGANEQYF. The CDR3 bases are TGTGCCAGCAGCTCATTTGCTAGCGGGGGGGCCAACGAGCAGTACTTC. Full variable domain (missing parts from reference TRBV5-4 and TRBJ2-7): ETGVTQSPTHLIKTRGQQVTLRCSSQSGHNTVSWYQQALGQGPQFIFQYYREEENGRGNFPPRFSGLQFPNYSSELNVNALELDDSALYLCASSSFASGGANEQYFGPGTRLTVT.

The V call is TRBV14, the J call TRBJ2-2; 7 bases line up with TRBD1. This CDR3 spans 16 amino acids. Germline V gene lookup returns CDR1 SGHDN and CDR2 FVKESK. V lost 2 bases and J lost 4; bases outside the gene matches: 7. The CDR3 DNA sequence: TGTGCCAGCAGCCAATATATCGGGACAGTCACCGGGGAGCTGTTTTTT. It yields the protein CASSQYIGTVTGELFF.

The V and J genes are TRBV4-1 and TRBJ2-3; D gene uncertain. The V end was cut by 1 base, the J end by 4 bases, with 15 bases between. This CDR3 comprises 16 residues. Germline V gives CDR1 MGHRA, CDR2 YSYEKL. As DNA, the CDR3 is TGCGCCAGCAGCCAAGTATTCGGCGGAGTGGCAGATACGCAGTATTTT. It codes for CASSQVFGGVADTQYF.

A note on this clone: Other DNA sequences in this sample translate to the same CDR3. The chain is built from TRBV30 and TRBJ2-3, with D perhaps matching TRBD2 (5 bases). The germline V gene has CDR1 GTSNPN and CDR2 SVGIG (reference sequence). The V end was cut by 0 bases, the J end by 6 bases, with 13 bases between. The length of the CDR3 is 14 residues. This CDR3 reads CAWSVLAGGDTQYF. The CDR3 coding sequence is TGTGCCTGGAGTGTACTGGCGGGCGGCGATACGCAGTATTTT.